One and the same sample provided the 12 T cell receptor delta chains below, sequenced in a study of γδ T cells in repeated Plasmodium falciparum infection (dated by TCRdb to the early 2020s). Vgamma9/Vdelta2+ and Vdelta2-negative gammadelta T cell populations were flow-sorted from peripheral blood mononuclear cells for bulk TCR repertoire analysis. Libraries were made using multiplex PCR. TCRdb names Illumina MiSeq as the instrument used. After TCRdb called clones again from the public reads with CATT, rows with identical DNA were merged. The sample table shows 75,000 to 100,000 delta-chain clones, and over 1.1% are seen once. The ten largest account for approximately 10% of the sample. Sequencing was done on a sample of gamma-delta T cells from blood. These receptors were taken from a pool of human donors (malaria-infected and uninfected, not separated).

A few counts support this clone. A far larger clone is one nucleotide away, so this likely arose from a read error. The same CDR3 can be traced to other DNA sequences in this sample. This chain links TRDV1 with TRDJ1, with D perhaps assigned TRDD2 or TRDD3 (5 bases each). The J gene, not given by TCRdb, was assigned here from a germline match of the nucleotide sequence. This CDR3 comprises 19 residues. Between the trimmed V and J ends, which lost 2 bases and 9 bases, there was a span of 31 bases. Germline CDR1 reads TSWWSYY; CDR2 reads QGS. The CDR3 loop is CALGESLPTQPRYCLELIF. The DNA for the CDR3 is TGTGCTCTTGGGGAAAGCCTCCCTACACAACCTAGATACTGCTTAGAACTCATCTTT.

This clone has only a few counts. TCRdb attributes to this sequence the protein of a much larger clone, which differs from the DNA translation at residue 10; a read error is likely, and the protein displayed is translated from the DNA. The chain carries TRDV1 and TRDJ2, with TRDD3 matching over 8 bases. CDR1 is TSWWSYY, CDR2 QGS, per germline. The CDR3 extends over 21 amino acids. The J segment lost 1 base and the V segment lost 4 bases, leaving 20 bases of the junction unmatched. The CDR3 here is CALGAFYWGVQSQYLTAQLFF. The CDR3 region has the DNA TGTGCTCTTGGGGCGTTTTACTGGGGGGTACAGTCCCAATATTTGACAGCACAACTCTTCTTT.

On this clone: The mismatch at residue 17 between this DNA's translation and the TCRdb protein of a much larger clone likely reflects a read error; the protein shown is translated from the DNA. V gene assignment gives TRDV1, but the J gene was left uncalled; no check of the table's D call, TRDD3, against the DNA was made. Germline CDR1 reads TSWWSYY; CDR2 reads QGS. The CDR3 runs to 18 residues. CDR3 nucleotide sequence: TGTGCTCTTGGGGAACTATCCGGGGGGATACTCCCAGTGCTCGAACTCACCTTT. This codes for CALGELSGGILPVLELTF.

This clone was detected many times. The genes are TRDV1 and TRDJ1, with TRDD2 as a possible D gene (5 bases). With 2 bases removed from V and 5 bases from J, the gap between germline ends came to 24 bases. CDR3 length: 18 amino acids. CDR1 and CDR2 (germline): TSWWSYY, QGS. Written as DNA, the CDR3 is TGTGCTCTTGGGGAAGAGGGGCTTCCGGTCGTTGTGCCGGATAAACTCATCTTT. Translation: CALGEEGLPVVVPDKLIF.

Note on this clone: A read error is the likely source, as a far larger clone sits one nucleotide away. The sample has other DNA sequences that encode this CDR3 too. Called V gene: TRDV1; the J gene was not called; TRDD3 is taken as the D call from the table, unchecked against the DNA. Looked up from germline, CDR1 is TSWWSYY and CDR2 is QGS. This CDR3 contains 28 residues. The CDR3: CALGELVGPLQSYWDRPKSPWDTRQMFF. Written as DNA, the CDR3 is TGTGCTCTTGGGGAACTAGTGGGACCTCTACAATCGTACTGGGATAGGCCGAAGAGCCCCTGGGACACCCGACAGATGTTCTTC.

This clone has a count of ten or more. The chain employs TRDV1 and TRDJ1; the match to TRDD3 covers 11 bases. CDR1 is TSWWSYY and CDR2 is QGS in the germline V gene. With 6 bases clipped from V and 0 bases from J, the junction kept 27 bases outside the gene matches. The CDR3 totals 23 residues. CDR3 sequence: CALGGDVSFYWGIRGTYTDKLIF. For the CDR3, the DNA is TGTGCTCTTGGAGGGGACGTTTCTTTTTACTGGGGGATAAGAGGAACTTACACCGATAAACTCATCTTT.

On this clone: Translating this DNA gives a protein that differs at residue 5 from the TCRdb one, which belongs to a much larger clone; a read error is likely, and the protein shown is this translation. V and J are TRDV1 and TRDJ1; TRDD2 is a possible D gene (6 bases). TCRdb is silent on the J gene; assignment here came from matching the DNA to germline. The CDR3 has 16 residues. Germline V gene data show CDR1 as TSWWSYY and CDR2 as QGS. The V end was cut by 4 bases, the J end by 0 bases, with 15 bases between. The CDR3 sequence is CALGGLPLLYTDKLIF. The CDR3 DNA sequence: TGTGCTCTTGGGGGACTTCCTCTTTTGTACACCGATAAACTCATCTTT.

This clone was counted at least ten times. For this DNA, TCRdb reports the protein of a much larger clone, which diverges at residue 16, most likely from a read error; the protein presented here is translated directly from the DNA. The V and J genes are TRDV1 and TRDJ1, with TRDD3 matching over 11 bases. Germline loops: CDR1 TSWWSYY, CDR2 QGS. Unmatched junction bases numbered 23, after V lost 1 base and J lost 10 bases. This CDR3 contains 20 residues. The CDR3 region has the DNA TGTGCTCTTGGGGAACCCCCCGTAAATGGGGGATACGCTGAAGGTGATGGACTCATCTTT. It yields the protein CALGEPPVNGGYAEGDGLIF.

This clone has just a few counts. The protein given by TCRdb reflects a much larger clone and differs at residue 9 from this DNA's translation, likely from a read error; the protein shown is the DNA's translation. This sequence joins TRDV1 and TRDJ1, with 10 bases that match TRDD3. CDR1 and CDR2 from the germline V gene are TSWWSYY and QGS. The CDR3 contains 22 residues. Trimming took 0 bases from V and 0 from J; bases not matched to a gene: 19. The DNA for the CDR3 is TGTGCTCTTGGGGAACTTGGCCCTCACAAAGTACTGGGGGATCCGAACACCGATAAACTCATCTTT. Amino acids: CALGELGPHKVLGDPNTDKLIF.

Comments on this clone: The TCRdb protein comes from a much larger clone and disagrees with this DNA's translation at residue 5, likely due to a read error; the protein given here is derived from the DNA. This chain joins TRDV1 and TRDJ1, with 8 bases lining up with TRDD2. The CDR3 runs to 19 residues. With 5 bases clipped from V and 3 bases from J, the junction kept 20 bases outside the gene matches. Germline lookup yields CDR1 TSWWSYY and CDR2 QGS. The CDR3 DNA follows: TGTGCTCTTGGGACTCCCGCTCTTCCTACCAAGACGTACCCCGATAAACTCATCTTT. It encodes CALGTPALPTKTYPDKLIF.

Only a few counts were recorded for this clone. The protein given by TCRdb reflects a much larger clone and differs at residue 11 from this DNA's translation, likely from a read error; the protein shown is the DNA's translation. The gene calls are TRDV3 and TRDJ1; a possible D gene is TRDD3 (5 bases). The CDR3 has 13 amino acids. Germline values: CDR1 TVYSNPD, CDR2 GDNSRS (reference sequence). The CDR3 here is CAFLAPGTDKHIF. The CDR3 DNA reads TGTGCCTTCCTAGCCCCTGGGACCGATAAACACATCTTT.

A note on this clone: For this DNA, TCRdb reports the protein of a much larger clone, which diverges at residue 9, most likely from a read error; the protein presented here is translated directly from the DNA. The rearrangement links TRDV1 to TRDJ1; the D is unclear. TCRdb offers no J gene call, so here the DNA was matched to germline to obtain one. CDR3 length: 17 residues. Between the trimmed V and J ends, which lost 0 bases and 3 bases, there was a span of 17 bases. Germline assignment: CDR1 TSWWSYY and CDR2 QGS. The CDR3 sequence: CALGELLWEIRADKLIF. CDR3 nucleotides: TGTGCTCTTGGGGAACTCCTGTGGGAGATAAGGGCCGATAAACTCATCTTT.